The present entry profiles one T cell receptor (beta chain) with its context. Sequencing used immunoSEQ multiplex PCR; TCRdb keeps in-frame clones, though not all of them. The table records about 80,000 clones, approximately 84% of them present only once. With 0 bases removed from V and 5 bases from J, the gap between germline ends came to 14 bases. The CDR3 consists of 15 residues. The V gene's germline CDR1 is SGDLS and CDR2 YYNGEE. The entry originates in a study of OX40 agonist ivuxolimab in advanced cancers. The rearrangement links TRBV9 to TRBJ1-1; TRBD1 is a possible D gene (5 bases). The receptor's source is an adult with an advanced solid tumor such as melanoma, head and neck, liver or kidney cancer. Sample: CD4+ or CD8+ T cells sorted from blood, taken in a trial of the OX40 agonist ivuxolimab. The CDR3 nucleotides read TGTGCCAGCAGCGTAGAGCCAGGGAGAACAACTGAAGCTTTCTTT. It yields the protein CASSVEPGRTTEAFF. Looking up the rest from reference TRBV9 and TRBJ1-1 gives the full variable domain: DSGVTQTPKHLITATGQRVTLRCSPRSGDLSVYWYQQSLDQGLQFLIQYYNGEERAKGNILERFSAQQFPDLHSELNLSSLELGDSALYFCASSVEPGRTTEAFFGQGTRLTVV.